A single T cell receptor beta chain is shown here with its context. Antigen: not known. The immunoSEQ assay was v3.0, run at survey level. Sequenced by immunoSEQ multiplex PCR; TCRdb stores in-frame clones only, minus some. The sample consists of roughly 19,000 clones, over 70% of them appearing once. This sample stems from a study of long-term antiretroviral therapy in people with HIV. Broader study findings: Collection of the blood took place between the mid-2000s and the late 2010s. The ART regimens in use then may have been less effective than current ones. Clones that had undergone expansion before ART prevailed in the repertoire throughout all time points.

The CDR3 is made up of 15 amino acids. CDR1 and CDR2 from the germline V gene are SGHKS and YYEKEE (reference sequence). Trimming pared 0 bases from V and 0 bases from J, leaving 10 bases between. This material consisted of unsorted PBMCs, taken 1.2 years after starting antiretroviral therapy. The chain has TRBV5-5 and TRBJ2-7; D not certain. This TCR was recovered from a woman in her 40s with HIV. The CDR3 here is CASSLVGISSYEQYF. The CDR3 DNA reads TGTGCCAGCAGCTTGGTGGGCATTAGCTCCTACGAGCAGTACTTC.